This TCR beta chain was recorded in a study of yellow fever vaccine responses in identical twins. TCRdb called the RT-PCR reads again in MiXCR, with one record for every CDR3 protein. Among approximately 300 distinct CDR3 sequences listed, 59% were seen once. The CDR3 length is 15 residues. The germline V gene encodes CDR1 KGHDR and CDR2 SFDVKD. The J segment lost 2 bases and the V segment lost 3 bases, leaving 2 bases of the junction unmatched. J is TRBJ1-2 and V is TRBV24-1; 10 bases are shared with TRBD1. The sample in question was T cells from blood (PBMCs), unsorted or a sorted subset (not recorded which), obtained before or after yellow fever vaccination (not recorded which). The source is a female donor who received the yellow fever vaccine. CDR3 sequence reads: CATSDPGQGNYGYTF. Here the CDR3 DNA reads TGTGCCACCAGTGATCCGGGACAGGGGAACTATGGCTACACCTTC.